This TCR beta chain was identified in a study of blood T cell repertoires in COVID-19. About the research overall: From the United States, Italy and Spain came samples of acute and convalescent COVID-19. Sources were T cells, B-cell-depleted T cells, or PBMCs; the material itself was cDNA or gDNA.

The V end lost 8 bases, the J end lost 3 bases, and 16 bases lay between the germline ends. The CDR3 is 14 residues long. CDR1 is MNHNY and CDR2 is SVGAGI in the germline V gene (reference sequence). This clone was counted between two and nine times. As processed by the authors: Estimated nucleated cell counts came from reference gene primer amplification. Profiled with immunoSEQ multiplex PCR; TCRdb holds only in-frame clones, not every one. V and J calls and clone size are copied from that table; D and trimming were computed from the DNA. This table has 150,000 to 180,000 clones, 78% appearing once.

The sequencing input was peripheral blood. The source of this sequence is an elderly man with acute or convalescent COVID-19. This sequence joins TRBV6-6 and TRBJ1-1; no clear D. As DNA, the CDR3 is TGTGCCAGCGGCCCGACATGGGCCGACACTGAAGCTTTCTTT. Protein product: CASGPTWADTEAFF.